The clone carrying this T cell receptor (beta chain) came up once. One junction end disagrees with the germline gene, perhaps due to a read error. These data originate in a study of blood T cell repertoires in COVID-19. Study summary: The study drew acute and convalescent COVID-19 samples from the United States, Italy and Spain.

Under the authors' procedure: Reference gene primers were amplified, and this amplification served to estimate nucleated cell counts. Generated by immunoSEQ multiplex PCR, the TCRdb table keeps only in-frame clones and is missing some. V and J calls and clone size are copied from that table; D and trimming were computed from the DNA. The table records a few hundred thousand clones, more than 65% of them present only once. The germline CDR1 and CDR2 sequences are SSHAT and FNYEAQ (reference sequence). There are 16 residues in the CDR3. The genes are TRBV7-7 and TRBJ2-5; 8 bases align to TRBD2. The clonotype comes from a woman in her forties who had recovered from COVID-19. Sequencing was performed on peripheral blood. CDR3 DNA sequence: TGTGCTAGCAGCTTATTTTCGGGGGGGCCGGAGGAGACCCAGTACTTC. Its translation: CASSLFSGGPEETQYF.